These T cell receptor beta chains were read from a single sample in a study of T cells after yellow fever vaccination. TCRdb re-called the 5' RACE reads with MiXCR, one entry per CDR3 protein. This sample has fewer than 400,000 distinct CDR3 sequences, with approximately 6% found just once. This specimen was PBMCs, taken 5 days after the yellow fever booster vaccination. Receptors originate from a young man who received the YFV17D yellow fever vaccine. Each CDR3 is given with its conserved first and last residue. The D gene is left open where the match is weak. A clone size is listed for some rows: how often the clone was seen (once, few, many), or a class if it is expanded.

clone size: -; V gene: TRBV27; CDR3 length: 14; D gene: TRBD1; J gene: TRBJ1-2; CDR3 protein: CASRRDSDPYGYTF; CDR3 DNA: TGTGCCAGCCGGCGGGACAGTGACCCCTATGGCTACACCTTC
clone size: once; V gene: TRBV10-1; CDR3 length: 16; D gene: TRBD1; J gene: TRBJ2-7; CDR3 protein: CASSPTGQGSYNEQYF; CDR3 DNA: TGCGCCAGCAGTCCTACGGGACAGGGAAGTTACAACGAGCAGTACTTC
clone size: many; V gene: TRBV7-6; CDR3 length: 12; D gene: -; J gene: TRBJ2-1; CDR3 protein: CASSFSVNEQFF; CDR3 DNA: TGTGCCAGCAGCTTTAGCGTGAATGAGCAGTTCTTC
clone size: few; V gene: TRBV20-1; CDR3 length: 14; D gene: TRBD2; J gene: TRBJ2-1; CDR3 protein: CSAGSGAFYNEQFF; CDR3 DNA: TGCAGTGCTGGTAGCGGGGCCTTCTACAATGAGCAGTTCTTC
clone size: few; V gene: TRBV29-1; CDR3 length: 19; D gene: TRBD2; J gene: TRBJ2-1; CDR3 protein: CSAGGTSGGTVSSYNEQFF; CDR3 DNA: TGCAGCGCCGGGGGTACTAGCGGAGGAACCGTGAGCTCCTACAATGAGCAGTTCTTC
clone size: few; V gene: TRBV13; CDR3 length: 15; D gene: TRBD2; J gene: TRBJ2-2; CDR3 protein: CASSLQSGKVGELFF; CDR3 DNA: TGTGCCAGCAGCTTACAGAGCGGGAAAGTCGGGGAGCTGTTTTTT
clone size: -; V gene: TRBV7-8; CDR3 length: 16; D gene: TRBD2; J gene: TRBJ2-1; CDR3 protein: CASSHLAGVSYNEQFF; CDR3 DNA: TGTGCCAGCAGCCACCTAGCGGGAGTCTCCTACAATGAGCAGTTCTTC
clone size: -; V gene: TRBV4-3; CDR3 length: 15; D gene: -; J gene: TRBJ2-7; CDR3 protein: CASSQETASFSEQYF; CDR3 DNA: TGCGCCAGCAGCCAAGAGACTGCTAGTTTTTCCGAGCAGTACTTC
clone size: -; V gene: TRBV6-2/TRBV6-3; CDR3 length: 13; D gene: -; J gene: TRBJ2-7; CDR3 protein: CASSPFGGHEQYF; CDR3 DNA: TGTGCCAGCAGTCCTTTTGGGGGCCACGAGCAGTACTTC
clone size: few; V gene: TRBV7-9; CDR3 length: 14; D gene: TRBD1; J gene: TRBJ2-7; CDR3 protein: CASSPPGQASEQYF; CDR3 DNA: TGTGCCAGCAGCCCTCCGGGACAGGCGTCCGAGCAGTACTTC
clone size: many; V gene: TRBV29-1; CDR3 length: 14; D gene: -; J gene: TRBJ1-2; CDR3 protein: CSAFGAGYNYGYTF; CDR3 DNA: TGCAGCGCCTTTGGGGCAGGCTACAACTATGGCTACACCTTC
clone size: few; V gene: TRBV20-1; CDR3 length: 12; D gene: -; J gene: TRBJ2-7; CDR3 protein: CRVSGNTYEQYF; CDR3 DNA: TGCAGGGTTAGCGGAAATACCTACGAGCAGTACTTC
clone size: few; V gene: TRBV5-4; CDR3 length: 13; D gene: TRBD1; J gene: TRBJ2-7; CDR3 protein: CASSFTGVGEQYF; CDR3 DNA: TGTGCCAGCAGTTTTACAGGGGTCGGCGAGCAGTACTTC
clone size: -; V gene: TRBV12-3/TRBV12-4; CDR3 length: 17; D gene: -; J gene: TRBJ2-1; CDR3 protein: CACCVNRIELSYNEQFF; CDR3 DNA: TGTGCCTGCTGCGTGAATAGAATAGAGCTCTCCTACAATGAGCAGTTCTTC
clone size: few; V gene: TRBV7-2; CDR3 length: 17; D gene: TRBD1; J gene: TRBJ2-2; CDR3 protein: CASSSTPGQGHTGELFF; CDR3 DNA: TGTGCCAGCAGCTCCACGCCGGGACAGGGCCACACCGGGGAGCTGTTTTTT
clone size: few; V gene: TRBV6-1; CDR3 length: 14; D gene: -; J gene: TRBJ2-1; CDR3 protein: CASCEGGIPYEQFF; CDR3 DNA: TGTGCCAGCTGTGAAGGCGGAATCCCTTATGAGCAGTTCTTC
clone size: many; V gene: TRBV12-3/TRBV12-4; CDR3 length: 14; D gene: -; J gene: TRBJ2-4; CDR3 protein: CASSFGVAKNIQYF; CDR3 DNA: TGTGCCAGCAGTTTCGGAGTAGCCAAAAACATTCAGTACTTC
clone size: few; V gene: TRBV18; CDR3 length: 14; D gene: -; J gene: TRBJ2-6; CDR3 protein: CASSPGTGANVLTF; CDR3 DNA: TGTGCCAGCTCACCCGGTACTGGGGCCAACGTCCTGACTTTC